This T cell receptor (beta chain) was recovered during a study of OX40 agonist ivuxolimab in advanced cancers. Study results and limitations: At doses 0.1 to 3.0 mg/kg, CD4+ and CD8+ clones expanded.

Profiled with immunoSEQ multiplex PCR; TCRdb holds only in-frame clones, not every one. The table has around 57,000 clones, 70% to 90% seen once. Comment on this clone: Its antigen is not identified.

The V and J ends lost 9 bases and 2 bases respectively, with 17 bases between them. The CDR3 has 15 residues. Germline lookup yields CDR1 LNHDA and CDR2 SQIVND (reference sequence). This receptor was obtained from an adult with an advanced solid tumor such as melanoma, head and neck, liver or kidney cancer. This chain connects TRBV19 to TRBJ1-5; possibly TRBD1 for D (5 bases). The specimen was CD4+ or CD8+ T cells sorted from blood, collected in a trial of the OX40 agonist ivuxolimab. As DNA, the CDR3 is TGTGCCAGCAAAAAGGTAGGGGTAGGCAATCAGCCCCAGCATTTT. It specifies CASKKVGVGNQPQHF.